These 14 T cell receptor beta chains came from one sample sequenced in a study of tumor and adjacent non-tumor tissue in lung cancer. No cell sorting was done before RNA was extracted from the tissue. This non-tumor lung sample came from over 3 cm beyond the tumor edge. TCRbeta libraries were built with three rounds of nested PCR, modified from ARM-PCR. TCRdb reprocessed the multiplex PCR reads with MiXCR, giving one entry per CDR3 protein. The profile shows tens of thousands of distinct CDR3 sequences, roughly 75% of them singletons. Sequencing was performed on distant non-tumor lung tissue. These receptors were collected from a woman in her fifties or sixties with non-small cell lung cancer.

Worth noting for this clonotype: Compared with germline, one end of the junction differs, possibly owing to a read error. The genes are TRBV10-3 and TRBJ2-2; 8 positions agree with TRBD2. The CDR3 has 14 amino acids. From germline, CDR1 is ENHRY and CDR2 SYGVKD. CDR3 sequence: CAISGSGDTGELFF. The CDR3 nucleotides read TGCGCCATCAGTGGTAGCGGGGACACTGGGGAGCTGTTTTTT.

On this clonotype itself: A much larger clone sits a single nucleotide away, making a read error possible. This chain connects TRBV7-6 to TRBJ2-7, with 10 bases aligning to TRBD2. The germline gives CDR1 SGHVS, CDR2 FNYEAQ. CDR3 length: 14 amino acids. In nucleotides, the CDR3 is TGTGTCAGCAGCAAGACTAGCGGGTCCTACGAGCAGTACTTC. Its translation is CVSSKTSGSYEQYF.

In its sample, this clonotype was seen once. The chain combines TRBV6-2 or TRBV6-3 with TRBJ2-3; tentative D call: TRBD2 (6 bases). Germline loops: CDR1 MNHEY, CDR2 SVGEGT. The CDR3 spans 12 residues. The DNA of the CDR3 is TGTACTAGCAGTTACTCCAAAGATACGCAGTATTTT. Translating it yields CTSSYSKDTQYF.

V and J are TRBV7-3 and TRBJ2-3, with 11 bases that match TRBD1. This CDR3 comprises 15 residues. V shed 8 bases and J 4 bases; nucleotides not matched to a gene: 8. The germline gives CDR1 SGHTA, CDR2 FQGTGA. The CDR3 reads CASQLGQGASDTQYF. In DNA form, the CDR3 reads TGTGCCAGCCAGCTCGGACAGGGGGCGTCAGATACGCAGTATTTT.

This chain uses TRBV11-1 with TRBJ2-7, with TRBD1 matching 7 bases. J gave up 5 bases and V 6 bases, and 13 bases lay outside the gene matches. CDR3 length equals 15 residues. The germline V gene has CDR1 SGHAT and CDR2 FQDESV (reference sequence). This CDR3 reads CASSSTGSTGDEQYF. DNA for the CDR3: TGTGCCAGCAGTTCGACAGGGTCGACTGGGGACGAGCAGTACTTC.

The V and J genes are TRBV6-6 and TRBJ2-1; 7 bases fit TRBD2. The CDR3 totals 11 residues. The V gene's germline CDR1 is MNHNY and CDR2 SVGAGI (reference sequence). CDR3 nucleotides: TGTGTCACTGACGGGGGGAATGAGCAGTTCTTC. This codes for CVTDGGNEQFF.

This clonotype occurred once. It may be a read error: a sequence one base away is much more abundant. The V call is TRBV6-2 or TRBV6-3, the J call TRBJ1-5, with unresolved D. CDR3 size: 13 residues. Germline lookup yields CDR1 MNHEY and CDR2 SVGEGT. V dropped 7 bases and J dropped 3 bases, with 10 bases sitting between them. The DNA of the CDR3 is TGTGCCAGCAATTCCCGGGCCAATCAGCCCCAGCATTTT. Its protein is CASNSRANQPQHF.

Concerning this clonotype itself: The junction departs from the called germline gene at one end, perhaps through a read error. This chain uses TRBV28 with TRBJ1-2; 7 bases map to TRBD1. Germline V gene sequence: CDR1 MDHEN, CDR2 SYDVKM. This CDR3 region has 16 residues. The chain's CDR3 is CASSLFSSGTEGGYAF. The CDR3 DNA reads TGTGCCAGCAGTTTATTCTCCAGCGGGACAGAAGGTGGCTACGCCTTC.

As to this clonotype: One end of the junction is discordant with germline, which a read error may explain. V and J are TRBV28 and TRBJ2-1; maybe TRBD1 (5 bases). CDR1 is MDHEN and CDR2 is SYDVKM in the germline V gene. This CDR3 is built from 16 residues. The chain's CDR3 is CTSTDSPLSSYNEQFF. CDR3 nucleotides: TGTACCAGTACCGACAGCCCTCTTAGCTCCTACAATGAGCAGTTCTTC.

This clonotype was recorded once. J is TRBJ2-1 and V is TRBV20-1, with 7 bases fitting TRBD1. After removal of 6 bases from V and 8 bases from J, the junction contained 7 bases not matched to a gene. The CDR3 length is 12 residues. Germline V gene data show CDR1 as DFQATT and CDR2 as SNEGSKA (reference sequence). This chain's CDR3 is CSAARDSYEQFF. The CDR3 nucleotides read TGCAGTGCAGCCCGGGACAGCTATGAGCAGTTCTTC.

Concerning this clonotype itself: A clone one base away is much larger, so this may be a read error. The chain recombines TRBV4-3 with TRBJ2-5; 7 nucleotides agree with TRBD2. The CDR3 loop spans 14 amino acids. Per the germline V gene, CDR1 is LGHNA and CDR2 is YSLEER. CDR3 protein: CASRQESGGETQYF. CDR3 DNA sequence: TGCGCCAGCAGGCAAGAGTCGGGGGGAGAGACCCAGTACTTC.

This clonotype occurred many times. The chain joins TRBV20-1 to TRBJ1-5; D is unclear. Trimming shortened V by 3 bases and J by 4 bases, and 13 bases separated the two germline ends. Germline assignment: CDR1 DFQATT and CDR2 SNEGSKA (reference sequence). CDR3 size: 14 residues. As DNA, the CDR3 is TGCAGTGCTAGTCAGGTACAGCTTAATCAGCCCCAGCATTTT. It is translated as CSASQVQLNQPQHF.

For this clonotype: The junction differs from germline at one of its ends, possibly a read error. The rearrangement uses TRBV29-1 and TRBJ1-1, with a weak D call TRBD1 (5 bases). The CDR3 covers 13 residues. The germline gives CDR1 SQVTM, CDR2 ANQGSEA. The CDR3: CSGNGAGHTEASF. CDR3 sequence (DNA): TGCAGCGGAAATGGGGCAGGGCACACTGAAGCTTCCTTT.

This sequence joins TRBV10-3 and TRBJ2-7; 9 bases align to TRBD1. Germline-derived CDR1 and CDR2 are ENHRY and SYGVKD. V was pared by 4 bases and J by 4 bases, with 2 bases of the junction left unmatched. The CDR3 has 13 amino acids. CDR3 in amino acids: CAISGTGAYEQYF. The CDR3 DNA reads as TGTGCCATCAGTGGGACAGGGGCGTACGAGCAGTACTTC.